This T cell receptor beta chain was sequenced for a study of cytomegalovirus exposure and HLA in healthy donors. The wider study: Tens of millions of unique TCRs from HLA-typed donors were held in an early release of data. Among approximately 400 genotyped donors, around 77% fell in the Caucasian-associated ancestry cluster. Findings and limits, study-wide: Being indistinguishable, some V segments were excluded, TRBV6-2 and TRBV6-3 among them. In a later analysis, V- and J-gene trimming of beta chains associated with a DCLRE1C missense variant, replicated independently.

This CDR3 contains 16 residues. Germline V gene data show CDR1 as SGDLS and CDR2 as YYNGEE. V was pared by 0 bases and J by 6 bases, with 17 bases between. A remark on this clone: Its specificity is not known.

Use of 60 Vbeta and 13 Jbeta primers characterized the PCR. Generated by immunoSEQ multiplex PCR, the TCRdb table keeps only in-frame clones and is missing some. This sample has 250,000 to 350,000 clones, with more than 80% found just once. The rearrangement links TRBV9 to TRBJ2-3; D gene ambiguous. The sequence was collected from a man in his forties in good health and CMV-seropositive. The sequencing input was PBMCs. CDR3 region: CASSVDDSWSVDTQYF. The CDR3 region has the DNA TGTGCCAGCAGCGTAGACGATAGCTGGAGCGTCGATACGCAGTATTTT.